One sample yielded the 14 T cell receptor beta chains listed below, sequenced in a study of blood T cell repertoires in COVID-19. Here immunoSEQ multiplex PCR was the method, and the copy in TCRdb shows in-frame clones only, minus some. Among tens of thousands of clones listed, about nine tenths were seen once. Sequenced sample: peripheral blood. These receptors all stem from a man in his fifties with active or convalescent COVID-19.

This chain uses TRBV27 with TRBJ2-4; 14 nucleotides line up with TRBD2. CDR1 MNHEY and CDR2 SMNVEV come from the germline V gene (reference sequence). The ends lost 8 bases at V and 0 bases at J; junction bases unmatched: 3. The CDR3 covers 16 residues. Here the CDR3 DNA reads TGTGCCAGCGGGACTAGCGGGAGAGGAGCCAAAAACATTCAGTACTTC. This encodes CASGTSGRGAKNIQYF.

V is TRBV28 and J is TRBJ2-1, with 10 bases that match TRBD2. Germline lookup yields CDR1 MDHEN and CDR2 SYDVKM. The CDR3 has 15 amino acids. V was pared by 2 bases and J by 6 bases, with 4 bases of the junction left unmatched. CDR3 nucleotide sequence: TGTGCCAGCAGTTTAGGTTCTAGCGGGGGCAATGAGCAGTTCTTC. Its translation is CASSLGSSGGNEQFF.

This chain joins TRBV5-6 and TRBJ1-4, with a tentative D call TRBD1 (5 bases). Germline V gene lookup returns CDR1 SGHDT and CDR2 YYEEEE. This CDR3 spans 13 amino acids. The V end lost 0 bases, the J end lost 8 bases, and 8 bases lay between the germline ends. Written as DNA, the CDR3 is TGTGCCAGCAGCTTGGGGGCAGGGGAAAAACTGTTTTTT. Residues: CASSLGAGEKLFF.

J is TRBJ1-5 and V is TRBV5-1, with no clear D. Germline loops: CDR1 SGHRS, CDR2 YFSETQ. This CDR3 is built from 13 residues. Trimming stripped 4 bases from V and 7 bases from J, with 12 bases between. The CDR3 DNA reads as TGCGCCAGCAGCCTCGAGTCGGGGCAGCCCCAGCATTTT. This codes for CASSLESGQPQHF.

The rearrangement joins TRBV7-8 to TRBJ2-7; 10 bases line up with TRBD1. The CDR3 has 16 amino acids. In germline, CDR1 is SGHVS, CDR2 FQNEAQ. The junction had 4 bases not matched to a gene; V was cut back by 0 bases and J by 2 bases. CDR3 region: CASSLAAGQGTYEQYV. DNA for the CDR3: TGTGCCAGCAGCTTAGCTGCGGGACAGGGGACCTACGAGCAGTACGTC.

This clone has a single count. J is TRBJ2-7 and V is TRBV2; tentatively, D is TRBD2 (5 bases). Germline lookup yields CDR1 SNHLY and CDR2 FYNNEI. The CDR3 has 12 residues. The V gene lost 6 bases and the J gene lost 2 bases, with 8 bases spanning the gap. CDR3 in amino acids: CASSETTYEQYF. CDR3 nucleotide sequence: TGTGCCAGCAGCGAGACTACCTACGAGCAGTACTTC.

This chain connects TRBV21-1 to TRBJ2-7; TRBD1 reflects the table's D call only, with no check against the DNA. TRBV21-1 is a documented pseudogene. The CDR3 extends over 18 amino acids. The CDR3 sequence is CASSKAPKDKPSSYEQYV. DNA of the CDR3: TGTGCCAGCAGCAAAGCGCCTAAGGACAAACCGAGCTCCTACGAGCAGTACGTC.

The chain employs TRBV19 and TRBJ2-7, with 9 bases identical to TRBD1. The CDR3 has 15 residues. V shed 4 bases, J shed 1 base, and the junction held 5 bases outside the gene matches. The V gene's germline CDR1 is LNHDA and CDR2 SQIVND (reference sequence). The CDR3 sequence is CASSRTGTGSYEQYF. As DNA, the CDR3 is TGTGCCAGTAGTAGGACCGGGACAGGGTCCTACGAGCAGTACTTC.

V usage is TRBV15 and J usage is TRBJ1-3; weak D call: TRBD1 (5 bases). V lost 5 bases and J 0 bases, leaving 11 bases between the germline ends. The CDR3 extends over 15 amino acids. CDR1 is LNHNV and CDR2 is YYDKDF in the germline V gene (reference sequence). The CDR3 nucleotides are TGTGCCACCAGCCGCGACAGCTACTCTGGAAACACCATATATTTT. This translates into CATSRDSYSGNTIYF.

This clone was observed a handful of times. The rearrangement uses TRBV19 and TRBJ2-1, with TRBD2 matching 12 bases. The CDR3 sequence is 17 residues long. Germline loops: CDR1 LNHDA, CDR2 SQIVND (reference sequence). With V trimmed by 6 bases and J by 0 bases, 6 bases remained unmatched. CDR3 nucleotide sequence: TGTGCCAGTAGGGGGACTAGCGGGCTTCTCTCCTACAATGAGCAGTTCTTC. Its protein product is CASRGTSGLLSYNEQFF.

V is TRBV27 and J is TRBJ2-2; the D is unclear. The CDR3 consists of 12 residues. Germline V lookup: CDR1 MNHEY, CDR2 SMNVEV (reference sequence). V lost 6 bases and J lost 6, with 8 bases in between. The CDR3 region is CASSSVSGELFF. CDR3 sequence (DNA): TGTGCCAGCAGCTCCGTGTCCGGGGAGCTGTTTTTT.

In its sample, this clone was seen a few times. This sample also contains other DNA sequences that code for the same CDR3. The chain has TRBV9 and TRBJ2-2, with D perhaps TRBD2 (5 bases). The CDR3 extends over 14 amino acids. V gave up 3 bases and J gave up 4 bases, with 10 bases separating them. CDR1 and CDR2 (germline): SGDLS, YYNGEE. CDR3 amino acids: CASSATGGTGELFF. The CDR3 nucleotides are TGTGCCAGCAGCGCCACCGGAGGCACCGGGGAGCTGTTTTTT.

The rearrangement uses TRBV7-9 and TRBJ2-3; D may be TRBD2 (5 bases). The CDR3 is made up of 15 amino acids. Germline values: CDR1 SEHNR, CDR2 FQNEAQ (reference sequence). Trimming took off 4 bases at V and 0 bases at J, with 11 bases between the two ends. The DNA of the CDR3 is TGTGCCAGCAGCTCAGGAGGCGACAGCACAGATACGCAGTATTTT. Its protein is CASSSGGDSTDTQYF.

The V call is TRBV4-1, the J call TRBJ2-7, with unresolved D. The CDR3 has 14 residues. V gave up 4 bases and J gave up 2 bases, with 12 bases separating them. The V gene's germline CDR1 is MGHRA and CDR2 YSYEKL. CDR3 sequence (DNA): TGCGCCAGCAGCCTCTTCGGTCCCCCCTACGAGCAGTACTTC. Amino acid sequence: CASSLFGPPYEQYF.